These T cell receptor beta chains were read from a single sample in a study of CD8+CD57+ T cells in acquired aplastic anemia. TCRdb reanalysed the reads using MiXCR and keeps one entry per CDR3 protein. The data hold more than 70,000 distinct CDR3 sequences, with approximately 70% observed a single time. The sample taken for sequencing was sorted CD4+, CD8+, or CD8+CD57+ T cells (not recorded which) from PBMCs. These receptors were collected from a human donor with aplastic anemia. Both conserved end residues are part of each CDR3. The D gene is left open where the match is weak. Only some rows state a clone size, as once, few, many or a class for expanded clones.

clone size	J gene	V gene	CDR3 length	D gene	CDR3 protein	CDR3 DNA
.	TRBJ2-3	TRBV24-1	14	TRBD1	CATSDRDGTDTQYF	TGTGCCACCTCGGACAGGGATGGAACAGATACGCAGTATTTT
.	TRBJ2-1	TRBV12-3/TRBV12-4	18	TRBD2	CASSSPLMLAGIPNEQFF	TGTGCCAGCAGTTCCCCTCTAATGCTAGCGGGAATCCCCAATGAGCAGTTCTTC
.	TRBJ2-2	TRBV11-3	15	.	CASSFGRGNTGELFF	TGTGCCAGCAGCTTTGGACGGGGCAACACCGGGGAGCTGTTTTTT
.	TRBJ2-1	TRBV20-1	14	TRBD2	CSAFSGSSYNEQFF	TGCAGTGCTTTTAGCGGGAGCTCCTACAATGAGCAGTTCTTC
.	TRBJ1-2	TRBV19	14	.	CASSISRRNYGYTF	TGTGCCAGTAGTATATCTAGACGGAACTATGGCTACACCTTC
.	TRBJ2-7	TRBV7-4	16	.	CASSLVSERTLCEQYF	TGTGCCAGCAGCTTAGTCTCGGAACGGACCCTTTGCGAGCAGTACTTC
.	TRBJ2-7	TRBV7-9	12	TRBD1	CASRPRTGVLVF	TGTGCCAGCAGACCCCGGACAGGGGTTCTTGTCTTC
.	TRBJ2-5	TRBV10-2	15	TRBD2	CASSVGLAGQETQYF	TGCGCCAGCAGTGTAGGGCTAGCGGGACAAGAGACCCAGTACTTC
.	TRBJ2-7	TRBV2	14	.	CASSEEGGSYEQYF	TGTGCCAGCAGTGAAGAGGGCGGCTCCTACGAGCAGTACTTC
many	TRBJ2-1	TRBV19	17	TRBD2	CASTAWGLAGDHNEQFF	TGTGCCAGTACCGCGTGGGGACTAGCGGGAGATCACAATGAGCAGTTCTTC
many	TRBJ1-2	TRBV15	16	.	CATSRGTQDYNYGYTF	TGTGCCACCAGCAGGGGGACACAGGATTATAACTATGGCTACACCTTC
.	TRBJ2-7	TRBV7-6	15	TRBD2	CASSATSDTAYEQYF	TGTGCCAGCAGCGCCACTAGCGACACTGCCTACGAGCAGTACTTC
.	TRBJ2-1	TRBV5-1	14	.	CASSLGTRGGEQFF	TGCGCCAGCAGCTTGGGGACTAGAGGGGGTGAGCAGTTCTTC
.	TRBJ1-5	TRBV7-6	14	.	CASSLEEHNQPQHF	TGTGCCAGCAGCTTAGAGGAGCACAATCAGCCCCAGCATTTT
.	TRBJ2-3	TRBV10-3	17	.	CAISESRLQGPTDTQYF	TGTGCCATCAGTGAGAGCCGCCTGCAGGGTCCCACAGATACGCAGTATTTT
.	TRBJ1-1	TRBV29-1	11	.	CSVSTGPEAFF	TGCAGCGTTAGTACAGGACCTGAAGCTTTCTTT
few	TRBJ2-3	TRBV24-1	16	TRBD1	CATSDLQGAVADTQYF	TGTGCCACCAGTGATTTGCAGGGGGCGGTTGCGGATACGCAGTATTTT
.	TRBJ2-1	TRBV24-1	15	.	CATSDAGLPYNEQFF	TGTGCCACCAGTGACGCGGGACTCCCCTACAATGAGCAGTTCTTC
.	TRBJ1-3	TRBV7-2	15	.	CASSLGGRSGNTIYF	TGTGCCAGCAGCTTAGGAGGGAGGTCTGGAAACACCATATATTTT
few	TRBJ2-7	TRBV2	15	.	CASSELEGVSYEQYF	TGTGCCAGCAGTGAATTGGAGGGGGTCAGCTACGAGCAGTACTTC
.	TRBJ2-1	TRBV24-1	13	.	CATSVSAWDEQFF	TGTGCCACCAGTGTAAGCGCTTGGGATGAGCAGTTCTTC
.	TRBJ1-5	TRBV24-1	15	.	CATSDRTSLNQPQHF	TGTGCCACCAGTGACCGGACAAGCTTGAATCAGCCCCAGCATTTT
once	TRBJ2-7	TRBV7-8	15	.	CASSLTQGSGGEQYF	TGTGCCAGCAGCCTCACTCAGGGTTCCGGAGGGGAGCAGTACTTC
.	TRBJ2-7	TRBV20-1	14	.	CSASGRTPSYEQYF	TGCAGTGCTAGCGGTCGGACACCATCCTACGAGCAGTACTTC
.	TRBJ2-7	TRBV19	12	.	CASSQGAQEQYF	TGTGCCAGTAGTCAAGGAGCTCAGGAGCAGTACTTC
few	TRBJ2-7	TRBV7-2	14	TRBD2	CASSLGAGPYEQYF	TGTGCCAGCAGCTTAGGAGCGGGGCCCTACGAGCAGTACTTC
.	TRBJ1-2	TRBV9	14	.	CASSAGGSGYGYTF	TGTGCCAGCAGCGCGGGAGGATCTGGCTATGGCTACACCTTC
.	TRBJ2-7	TRBV7-9	14	.	CASSLASNSYEQYF	TGTGCCAGCAGCTTAGCCAGTAACTCCTACGAGCAGTACTTC
.	TRBJ2-7	TRBV5-1	13	.	CASSEVTGDEQYF	TGCGCCAGCAGCGAGGTCACCGGAGACGAGCAGTACTTC
.	TRBJ2-7	TRBV20-1	13	TRBD1	CSAFLTGSYEQYF	TGCAGTGCTTTTCTGACAGGGTCCTACGAGCAGTACTTC
.	TRBJ2-5	TRBV25-1	16	TRBD2	CASSGSAGGVKETQYF	TGTGCCAGCAGTGGGTCAGCGGGGGGCGTAAAAGAGACCCAGTACTTC
.	TRBJ2-2	TRBV7-2	15	TRBD2	CASSLAGLASGELFF	TGTGCCAGCAGCTTAGCAGGACTAGCGTCCGGGGAGCTGTTTTTT
once	TRBJ2-7	TRBV4-1	15	.	CASSQGRVGLYEQYF	TGCGCCAGCAGCCAAGGGAGAGTGGGGCTTTACGAGCAGTACTTC
.	TRBJ1-1	TRBV7-6	12	.	CASSFRDTEAFF	TGTGCCAGCAGCTTCCGTGACACTGAAGCTTTCTTT
.	TRBJ2-5	TRBV7-9	13	.	CASSTGLGETQYF	TGTGCCAGCAGCACAGGGCTAGGGGAGACCCAGTACTTC
.	TRBJ2-7	TRBV19	14	TRBD2	CASRKFAGAYEQYF	TGTGCCAGTAGAAAATTCGCGGGAGCCTACGAGCAGTACTTC
.	TRBJ2-7	TRBV10-2	14	TRBD1	CASISTGGTYEQYF	TGCGCCAGCATAAGCACAGGGGGGACCTACGAGCAGTACTTC
few	TRBJ2-2	TRBV11-3	16	.	CASSLDPDQRTGELFF	TGTGCCAGCAGCTTAGATCCCGACCAGCGTACCGGGGAGCTGTTTTTT
.	TRBJ2-3	TRBV2	14	.	CASSEERGTDTQYF	TGTGCCAGCAGTGAGGAGCGGGGCACAGATACGCAGTATTTT
many	TRBJ2-7	TRBV9	14	.	CASSPPPPALEQYF	TGTGCCAGCAGCCCTCCCCCCCCGGCCCTGGAGCAGTACTTC